The present entry profiles one T cell receptor beta chain with its context. The method was immunoSEQ multiplex PCR; TCRdb's version includes in-frame clones alone and lacks a portion of them. The sample consists of 85,000 to 95,000 clones, around 82% of them appearing once. The sample originates from a study of control samples from healthy donors and cancer patients. Germline CDR1 PRHDT, CDR2 FYEKMQ (reference sequence). Trimming at V came to 7 bases and at J to 5 bases, leaving 13 bases not matched to a gene. CDR3 length: 16 amino acids. Sequencing input: blood. The clonotype comes from a woman aged 55-70 years in good health. The chain links TRBV13 to TRBJ2-7, with TRBD2 matching over 11 bases. The CDR3 DNA is TGTGCCAGCACCCGCGGGGCTAGCGGGAGGCAACACGAGCAGTACTTC. It specifies CASTRGASGRQHEQYF.